This passage covers 4 T cell receptor beta chains from one sample sequenced in a study of T cells in Graves' hyperthyroidism and ophthalmopathy. RNA transcripts provided the source from which TCR beta CDR3 regions were amplified. An initial round of RT-PCR targeting the TCR CDR3 relied on the HTBI primer set. TCRdb recomputed calls from the multiplex PCR reads with MiXCR, one row per CDR3 protein. The sample carries 350,000 or so distinct CDR3 sequences, 18% recorded once. Sample: blood. The receptors come from a woman in her 50s with Graves' hyperthyroidism.

This clonotype was observed a handful of times. The rearrangement uses TRBV7-9 and TRBJ2-5; 8 bases are a match to TRBD2. The CDR3 length is 14 residues. Trimming removed 3 bases from V and 5 bases from J; junction bases left unmatched: 5. Germline CDR1 is SEHNR and CDR2 is FQNEAQ (reference sequence). The chain's CDR3 is CASSLGLVRETQYF. In DNA, the CDR3 is TGTGCCAGCAGCTTGGGACTAGTTAGGGAGACCCAGTACTTC.

About this clonotype: Given a much more abundant clone one base away, this may be a read error. The chain has TRBV6-1 and TRBJ2-3; D gene uncertain. The CDR3 is made up of 11 amino acids. CDR1 is MNHNS and CDR2 is SASEGT in the germline V gene. The V end lost 6 bases, the J end lost 6 bases, and 7 bases lay between the germline ends. The CDR3 loop is CASSHGDTQYF. In nucleotides, the CDR3 is TGTGCCAGCAGCCACGGGGATACGCAGTATTTT.

This rearrangement joins TRBV5-1 to TRBJ1-4; 7 bases map to TRBD1. The ends lost 0 bases at V and 4 bases at J; junction bases unmatched: 0. The CDR3 length is 14 residues. The germline V gene encodes CDR1 SGHRS and CDR2 YFSETQ. The CDR3 nucleotides are TGCGCCAGCAGCTTGGGGGACAGTAATGAAAAACTGTTTTTT. Its translation is CASSLGDSNEKLFF.

This clonotype was seen repeatedly, ten times or more. The genes are TRBV12-3 or TRBV12-4 and TRBJ1-5; 7 nucleotides line up with TRBD1. The CDR3 spans 15 residues. Losses at the gene ends were 3 bases for V and 0 bases for J; bases not matched to a gene: 2. The CDR3 region is CASSLTGSSNQPQHF. DNA of the CDR3: TGTGCCAGCAGTTTGACAGGGAGTAGCAATCAGCCCCAGCATTTT.